A few counts support the clone carrying this T cell receptor (beta chain). Its antigen is not known. The sample is drawn from a study of early T cells in non-severe SARS-CoV-2 infection. Looking at the study overall: Sequencing input comprised bulk RNA from unsorted whole blood; chain pairing was not available.

Germline lookup yields CDR1 KGHSH and CDR2 LQKENI. The CDR3 covers 17 residues. The J segment lost 8 bases and the V segment lost 3 bases, leaving 10 bases of the junction unmatched. TCRdb called the 5' RACE reads again in MiXCR, with one record for every CDR3 protein. Of tens of thousands of distinct CDR3 sequences listed, approximately 15% are singletons. Broader study findings: There was a bias toward anti-spike CD8 responses in VDJdb matching, which missed private and CD4 specificities.

J is TRBJ1-4 and V is TRBV18; 12 nucleotides align to TRBD1. The clonotype was recovered from an adult who was a healthcare worker with PCR-confirmed SARS-CoV-2 infection or an uninfected control (not recorded which). The source material was whole blood, sampled at baseline. The CDR3 nucleotides are TGTGCCAGCTCACCGCTACCGGGACAGGGGGCGGTGGAAAAACTGTTTTTT. Translating it yields CASSPLPGQGAVEKLFF.